Following are 10 T cell receptor beta chains from one sample sequenced in a study of long-term antiretroviral therapy in people with HIV. The libraries were made with immunoSEQ v3.0 at survey level. Using immunoSEQ multiplex PCR, the repertoire was profiled, and TCRdb retains in-frame clones only, with some absent. The top ten hold 2% to 2.5% of the sample, which has 38,000 or so clones, about 94% seen once. The input for sequencing was unsorted PBMCs, taken 9 to 9.5 years after starting antiretroviral therapy. The receptors derive from a man aged 25 to 40 with HIV.

V usage is TRBV2 and J usage is TRBJ2-3; a weak D match, TRBD2 (6 bases). The germline V gene has CDR1 SNHLY and CDR2 FYNNEI. Trimming left V 7 bases short and J 3 bases short, with 14 bases between. The CDR3 has 14 amino acids. The CDR3 DNA follows: TGTGCCAGCAATCCGCACGGGAGAACAGATACGCAGTATTTT. It yields the protein CASNPHGRTDTQYF.

V gene TRBV5-1 combines with J gene TRBJ1-1, with 8 positions matching TRBD1. The CDR3 covers 15 residues. Germline lookup yields CDR1 SGHRS and CDR2 YFSETQ. V dropped 2 bases and J dropped 0; count of bases not matched to a gene: 3. Here the CDR3 DNA reads TGCGCCAGCAGCTTACAGGGGGGCATGAACACTGAAGCTTTCTTT. This translates into CASSLQGGMNTEAFF.

This chain joins TRBV7-8 and TRBJ2-7, with D unresolved. V lost 8 bases and J lost 3, with 11 bases in between. The CDR3 length is 12 residues. Germline V gene sequence: CDR1 SGHVS, CDR2 FQNEAQ. CDR3: CASSTEIYEQYF. The CDR3 nucleotides read TGTGCCAGCTCAACCGAAATCTACGAGCAGTACTTC.

The chain recombines TRBV29-1 with TRBJ2-3, with 11 bases lining up with TRBD2. This CDR3 spans 15 amino acids. Germline V gene sequence: CDR1 SQVTM, CDR2 ANQGSEA. With V trimmed by 2 bases and J by 1 base, 2 bases remained unmatched. CDR3 in amino acids: CSVETSGGRTDTQYF. CDR3 DNA sequence: TGCAGCGTTGAAACTAGCGGGGGACGCACAGATACGCAGTATTTT.

The V call is TRBV5-1, the J call TRBJ1-2; D ambiguous. Germline V gene sequence: CDR1 SGHRS, CDR2 YFSETQ. This CDR3 has 14 amino acids. Trimming removed 2 bases from V and 0 bases from J, with 8 bases in between. CDR3: CASSLTTTNYGYTF. The CDR3 coding sequence is TGCGCCAGCAGCTTAACTACTACTAACTATGGCTACACCTTC.

CDR3 loop: CASSEGLGYSNQPQHF. CDR3 DNA sequence: TGTGCCAGCAGTGAGGGGCTTGGATATAGCAATCAGCCCCAGCATTTT. V usage is TRBV2 and J usage is TRBJ1-5, with D maybe TRBD1 (5 bases). There are 16 residues in the CDR3. The germline V gene encodes CDR1 SNHLY and CDR2 FYNNEI. V was clipped by 3 bases and J by 0 bases, with 12 bases between them.

The chain joins TRBV30 to TRBJ2-7, with 9 nucleotides matching TRBD1. The ends lost 2 bases at V and 4 bases at J; junction bases unmatched: 6. The CDR3 spans 14 residues. The V gene's germline CDR1 is GTSNPN and CDR2 SVGIG (reference sequence). In DNA, the CDR3 is TGTGCCTGGAGTAGGGGACAGGGTATATACGAGCAGTACTTC. Translating gives CAWSRGQGIYEQYF.

This sequence joins TRBV5-6 and TRBJ2-5; no firm D call. V was shortened by 0 bases and J by 1 base, with 7 bases between the two germline ends. Germline lookup yields CDR1 SGHDT and CDR2 YYEEEE. CDR3 length equals 14 residues. Here the CDR3 reads CASSLVTRQETQYF. Here the CDR3 DNA reads TGTGCCAGCAGCTTGGTTACTCGCCAAGAGACCCAGTACTTC. Full variable domain (missing parts from reference TRBV5-6 and TRBJ2-5): DAGVTQSPTHLIKTRGQQVTLRCSPKSGHDTVSWYQQALGQGPQFIFQYYEEEERQRGNFPDRFSGHQFPNYSSELNVNALLLGDSALYLCASSLVTRQETQYFGPGTRLLVL.

CDR3 sequence reads: CASSNRGGGSNNEQFF. In nucleotides, the CDR3 is TGTGCCAGCAGCAATCGGGGGGGCGGGTCGAATAATGAGCAGTTCTTC. The V and J genes are TRBV11-1 and TRBJ2-1; 8 bases are a match to TRBD2. The V and J ends lost 5 bases and 7 bases, in that order; junction bases with no gene match: 13. Germline V gene sequence: CDR1 SGHAT, CDR2 FQDESV (reference sequence). The CDR3 runs 16 residues.

The J gene is TRBJ1-5, the V gene TRBV9; D is undetermined. Trimming shortened V by 3 bases and J by 9 bases, and 19 bases separated the two germline ends. The CDR3 loop spans 15 amino acids. In germline, CDR1 is SGDLS, CDR2 YYNGEE. CDR3 residues: CASSASGEADRPQHF. CDR3 bases: TGTGCCAGCAGCGCATCGGGAGAGGCTGACCGGCCCCAGCATTTT.